The 21 T cell receptor beta chains below were found in one sample sequenced in a study of Graves' ophthalmopathy and Graves' hyperthyroidism. RNA transcripts yielded amplified TCR beta CDR3 regions. Following a first-round RT-PCR that used HTBI primers, a second-round multiplex PCR was carried out. Each CDR3 protein gets one entry after TCRdb re-called the multiplex PCR reads with MiXCR. The sample yields about 220,000 distinct CDR3 sequences, approximately 21% seen once. Sequencing was done on a sample of peripheral blood. These TCRs come from a woman in her fifties or sixties with Graves' ophthalmopathy.

This clonotype was recorded many times. The CDR3 DNA is TGCAGTGCTAGAGATTACGATTCACTATTTTACAATGAGCAGTTCTTC. Translating gives CSARDYDSLFYNEQFF. The chain is built from TRBV20-1 and TRBJ2-1; the D is unclear. Germline-derived CDR1 and CDR2 are DFQATT and SNEGSKA (reference sequence). The V end was cut by 0 bases, the J end by 4 bases, with 16 bases between. This CDR3 is 16 amino acids long.

This clonotype was detected many times. V is TRBV20-1 and J is TRBJ2-5; 10 positions match TRBD2. Germline V gene sequence: CDR1 DFQATT, CDR2 SNEGSKA (reference sequence). Unmatched junction bases numbered 6, after V lost 5 bases and J lost 3 bases. This CDR3 comprises 14 residues. In nucleotides, the CDR3 is TGCAGTGCTTGGACTAGCGGAAGAGAAGAGACCCAGTACTTC. Protein: CSAWTSGREETQYF.

At least ten counts were recorded for this clonotype. The V call is TRBV5-1, the J call TRBJ1-1; 10 positions agree with TRBD1. The CDR3 covers 14 residues. J lost 5 bases, V lost 3 bases, and 4 bases had no gene match. Germline CDR1 SGHRS, CDR2 YFSETQ. The CDR3 spells CASSWTGGRTEAFF. CDR3 in DNA: TGCGCCAGCAGCTGGACAGGGGGAAGGACTGAAGCTTTCTTT.

This clonotype was seen only once. CDR3: CASSPETSGIGTGELFF. CDR3 sequence (DNA): TGTGCCAGCAGCCCAGAGACTAGCGGGATTGGGACCGGGGAGCTGTTTTTT. The chain couples TRBV11-2 to TRBJ2-2; TRBD2 matches at 11 bases. CDR3 length: 17 amino acids. With 5 bases clipped from V and 5 bases from J, the junction kept 10 bases outside the gene matches. Germline V lookup: CDR1 SGHAT, CDR2 FQNNGV.

This clonotype was counted at least ten times. This chain uses TRBV10-3 with TRBJ1-6; 10 positions agree with TRBD1. The CDR3 covers 14 residues. J lost 9 bases, V lost 10 bases, and 9 bases had no gene match. Germline CDR1 reads ENHRY; CDR2 reads SYGVKD. The chain's CDR3 is CATQLTGGSSPLHF. DNA of the CDR3: TGTGCCACCCAATTGACAGGGGGCAGTTCACCCCTCCACTTT.

Ten or more counts support this clonotype. Just one base apart from a much larger clone, this may be a read error. Since no conserved phenylalanine or tryptophan closes the CDR3, a read error is the likely cause. The chain joins TRBV6-1 to TRBJ1-2; no clear D gene. This CDR3 has 12 residues. Looked up from germline, CDR1 is MNHNS and CDR2 is SASEGT. The V gene lost 3 bases and the J gene lost 5 bases, with 7 bases spanning the gap. The CDR3 loop reads CASSDGTYGYTS. The CDR3 DNA follows: TGTGCCAGCAGTGACGGAACTTATGGCTACACCTCC.

The chain links TRBV19 to TRBJ2-7; a weak D match, TRBD2 (6 bases). V was cut by 7 bases and J by 3 bases, with 10 bases left in between. Germline loops: CDR1 LNHDA, CDR2 SQIVND (reference sequence). The CDR3 spans 12 residues. The CDR3, as DNA: TGTGCCAGTAACGCCGGGGGCTACGAGCAGTACTTC. The encoded protein is CASNAGGYEQYF. The whole variable domain, remainder taken from reference TRBV19 and TRBJ2-7, is DGGITQSPKYLFRKEGQNVTLSCEQNLNHDAMYWYRQDPGQGLRLIYYSQIVNDFQKGDIAEGYSVSREKKESFPLTVTSAQKNPTAFYLCASNAGGYEQYFGPGTRLTVT.

This clonotype was observed at least ten times. Given a much more abundant clone one base away, this may be a read error. The chain has TRBV7-9 and TRBJ1-3; D is unclear. With 2 bases removed from V and 0 bases from J, the gap between germline ends came to 2 bases. From germline, CDR1 is SEHNR and CDR2 FQNEAQ (reference sequence). The CDR3 covers 13 residues. The CDR3, as DNA: TGTGCCAGCAGCTTAAACTCTGGAAACACCATATATTTT. Translation gives CASSLNSGNTIYF.

This rearrangement joins TRBV7-2 to TRBJ1-1; TRBD1 aligns across 9 bases. The J segment lost 5 bases and the V segment lost 5 bases, leaving 6 bases of the junction unmatched. This CDR3 is built from 14 residues. Germline CDR1 and CDR2: SGHTA and FQGNSA. CDR3 amino acids: CASSVRQGGTEAFF. DNA of the CDR3: TGTGCCAGCAGCGTCCGACAGGGGGGGACTGAAGCTTTCTTT.

This clonotype was observed many times. The gene calls are TRBV28 and TRBJ1-3; 12 bases match TRBD1. The germline V gene has CDR1 MDHEN and CDR2 SYDVKM. With 4 bases clipped from V and 4 bases from J, the junction kept 5 bases outside the gene matches. This CDR3 contains 16 residues. This CDR3 reads CASSSGTGGYGNTIYF. The CDR3, as DNA: TGTGCCAGCAGTTCGGGGACAGGGGGCTACGGAAACACCATATATTTT.

The J gene is TRBJ1-5, the V gene TRBV20-1, with D possibly TRBD1 on 5 matching bases. V lost 3 bases, J lost 6 bases, and 12 bases lay in between. Germline CDR1 is DFQATT and CDR2 is SNEGSKA (reference sequence). This CDR3 region has 13 residues. The CDR3 DNA sequence: TGCAGTGCTAGGGTACAGGTAAGTCAGCCCCAGCATTTT. It translates to CSARVQVSQPQHF.

Many counts were recorded for this clonotype. The genes are TRBV29-1 and TRBJ2-7, with TRBD2 identical over 8 bases. The germline gives CDR1 SQVTM, CDR2 ANQGSEA. V shed 7 bases, J shed 2 bases, and the junction held 7 bases outside the gene matches. The CDR3 is made up of 13 amino acids. The chain's CDR3 is CSGRLAGAYEQYF. CDR3 in DNA: TGCAGCGGTCGCCTAGCGGGTGCCTACGAGCAGTACTTC.

This clonotype was detected a few times. V is TRBV7-9 and J is TRBJ1-1; D is possibly TRBD1 (6 bases). The germline V gene has CDR1 SEHNR and CDR2 FQNEAQ (reference sequence). V was pared by 2 bases and J by 1 base, with 8 bases between. The CDR3 spans 14 residues. The CDR3 loop is CASSLRGENTEAFF. Written as DNA, the CDR3 is TGTGCCAGCAGCTTAAGGGGGGAGAACACTGAAGCTTTCTTT.

This clonotype has more than one count but fewer than ten. The chain is built from TRBV3-1 and TRBJ2-7; possible D gene TRBD2, 5 bases. Trimming took 7 bases from V and 4 from J, leaving 17 bases between them. Looked up from germline, CDR1 is LGHDT and CDR2 is YNNKEL (reference sequence). CDR3 length equals 14 residues. CDR3 region: CASTRRGREYEQYF. The DNA for the CDR3 is TGTGCCAGCACCCGTCGGGGTCGGGAATACGAGCAGTACTTC.

This chain connects TRBV2 to TRBJ1-1; D perhaps matches TRBD1 (5 bases). The CDR3 loop spans 12 amino acids. Germline V gene lookup returns CDR1 SNHLY and CDR2 FYNNEI. Trimming shortened V by 7 bases and J by 4 bases, and 10 bases separated the two germline ends. This CDR3 reads CASNSGTTEAFF. Written as DNA, the CDR3 is TGTGCCAGCAACTCAGGGACCACTGAAGCTTTCTTT.

The chain uses TRBV4-2 and TRBJ1-1; tentative D call: TRBD1 (6 bases). The CDR3 spans 16 residues. The germline CDR1 and CDR2 sequences are LGHNA and YNFKEQ. V dropped 1 base and J dropped 5 bases, with 17 bases sitting between them. The CDR3, as DNA: TGTGCCAGCAGCCAAGTGAGCCGGGGGCTTGGGACTGAAGCTTTCTTT. It is translated as CASSQVSRGLGTEAFF.

This clonotype showed up many times. The chain combines TRBV28 with TRBJ2-7; the D is unclear. The length of the CDR3 is 12 residues. Germline V gene lookup returns CDR1 MDHEN and CDR2 SYDVKM. V was trimmed by 4 bases and J by 6 bases, leaving 10 bases between them. CDR3 protein: CASSSPLGEQYF. CDR3 in DNA: TGTGCCAGCAGTTCCCCGTTAGGCGAGCAGTACTTC.

This clonotype showed up many times. J is TRBJ1-2 and V is TRBV5-8; TRBD1 aligns across 7 bases. This CDR3 comprises 14 residues. The V gene's germline CDR1 is SGHTS and CDR2 YDEGEE. V shed 4 bases, J shed 5 bases, and the junction held 8 bases outside the gene matches. The CDR3 loop reads CASSPRQGRYGYTF. The CDR3 nucleotides are TGTGCCAGCAGCCCAAGACAGGGACGGTATGGCTACACCTTC.

This clonotype was recorded only once. The chain employs TRBV28 and TRBJ1-2; D might be TRBD1 (5 bases). This CDR3 is built from 13 residues. The V end was cut by 6 bases, the J end by 6 bases, with 14 bases between. CDR1 is MDHEN and CDR2 is SYDVKM in the germline V gene. The CDR3 spells CASSRTFGDGYTF. The CDR3 bases are TGTGCCAGCAGCAGGACATTCGGTGATGGCTACACCTTC.

In its sample, this clonotype was seen a few times. The chain couples TRBV4-1 to TRBJ2-5; TRBD1 matches 7 bases. J lost 3 bases, V lost 4 bases, and 8 bases had no gene match. CDR1 is MGHRA, CDR2 YSYEKL, per germline. The CDR3 contains 15 residues. The CDR3 nucleotides read TGCGCCAGCAGCCGAAGATTGGGGACAGAAGAGACCCAGTACTTC. Its protein is CASSRRLGTEETQYF.

This clonotype was seen repeatedly, ten times or more. V gene TRBV28 combines with J gene TRBJ1-2; D remains unclear. Germline V gene lookup returns CDR1 MDHEN and CDR2 SYDVKM. This CDR3 is built from 12 residues. Trimming removed 6 bases at V and 5 bases at J, with 10 bases between. The CDR3 DNA sequence: TGTGCCAGCAGCACGGCGAGGTATGGCTACACCTTC. This sequence encodes CASSTARYGYTF.